This T cell receptor (beta chain) was captured by sequencing in a study of PD-1 blockade in mismatch repair-deficient tumors. Data came from immunoSEQ multiplex PCR; TCRdb stores just in-frame clones and leaves some out. This table holds 60,000 to 75,000 clones, 88% found once. This clone was seen a handful of times. The CDR3 totals 18 residues. CDR1 and CDR2 from the germline V gene are SGHAT and FQNNGV. V gave up 4 bases and J gave up 5 bases; unmatched junction bases: 16. The input for sequencing was peripheral blood, taken 52 weeks after starting pembrolizumab. The clonotype was recovered from an adult with mismatch repair-deficient cancer. J is TRBJ2-1 and V is TRBV11-2; TRBD2 aligns across 8 bases. CDR3 DNA: TGTGCCAGCAGCTCCCCCTCGAACGGGCTAGCGGGCCACAATGAGCAGTTCTTC. Its protein is CASSSPSNGLAGHNEQFF.